Following are 4 T cell receptor beta chains from one sample sequenced in a study of T cell responses to AZD1222 COVID-19 vaccine. Some clones are missing from TCRdb's copy, which holds only in-frame ones; the method was immunoSEQ multiplex PCR. There are some 120,000 clones in the sample; about nine tenths occur only once, and roughly 7% lies in the top ten. Sequenced here: peripheral blood, sampled on day 0 of AZD1222 vaccination. The receptors here all came from an adult in good health.

V is TRBV5-5 and J is TRBJ1-1; perhaps TRBD1 as D (5 bases). This CDR3 spans 15 amino acids. V was pared by 4 bases and J by 1 base, with 14 bases between. Germline V gene sequence: CDR1 SGHKS, CDR2 YYEKEE (reference sequence). The CDR3 loop is CASSLAAGTNTEAFF. The DNA for the CDR3 is TGTGCCAGCAGCCTTGCGGCAGGGACGAACACTGAAGCTTTCTTT.

The chain combines TRBV15 with TRBJ2-7, with 10 nucleotides matching TRBD2. V was pared by 5 bases and J by 2 bases, with 3 bases of the junction left unmatched. The CDR3 runs 14 residues. The germline gives CDR1 LNHNV, CDR2 YYDKDF (reference sequence). DNA for the CDR3: TGTGCCACCAGCCGACTAGCGGGCCCCTACGAGCAGTACTTC. This gives the protein CATSRLAGPYEQYF.

This chain uses TRBV4-3 with TRBJ2-7, with TRBD2 as a possible D gene (6 bases). V lost 1 base and J 6 bases, leaving 13 bases between the germline ends. CDR3 length: 14 amino acids. Looked up from germline, CDR1 is LGHNA and CDR2 is YSLEER. This CDR3 is CASSQGTGALEQYF. For the CDR3, the DNA is TGCGCCAGCAGCCAAGGAACGGGAGCACTCGAGCAGTACTTC.

The rearrangement joins TRBV5-4 to TRBJ2-5; the match to TRBD2 covers 16 bases. Germline V CDR1 and CDR2: SGHNT, YYREEE (reference sequence). The CDR3 covers 15 residues. J gave up 5 bases and V 4 bases, and 2 bases lay outside the gene matches. The CDR3 coding sequence is TGTGCCAGCAGCCCGGGACTAGCGGGAGGGGAGACCCAGTACTTC. Translated: CASSPGLAGGETQYF.